This T cell receptor (beta chain) was recovered during a study of a mutant IDH1 vaccine in newly diagnosed glioma. Study information: The initiation of vaccination occurred 4-6 weeks after radiotherapy alone, or with temozolomide cycles. Before enrollment, the patients had been treated with radiotherapy alone, temozolomide alone, or both together. Most of them had received both.

As to time point: week 11, during vaccination. All doses held 300 ug of mutant IDH1 20-mer peptide, with topical imiquimod. Astrocytomas that were new, WHO grade 3 or 4, IDH1-mutant and ATRX-lost were present in the donors. Measured with immunoSEQ multiplex PCR; TCRdb has only the in-frame clones, and not every one. The sample lists some 52,000 clones; around 90% were seen once. The germline V and J ends were trimmed by 5 bases and 7 bases, with 14 bases remaining between them. Germline V gene data show CDR1 as SNHLY and CDR2 as FYNNEI. The CDR3 is 13 residues long. Study conclusions and caveats: Among top peripheral T cell clonotypes, changes seemed unrelated to pseudoprogression.

In regard to this clone: What it binds is unknown.

The sample here was PBMCs, taken from a glioma patient whose treatment included an IDH1 peptide vaccine. The receptor comes from a man aged 45-65 years with glioma. The rearrangement uses TRBV2 and TRBJ1-2; no clear D gene. The CDR3 nucleotides read TGTGCCAGCAGTATTAGGGAATTTGGTGGCTACACCTTC. It translates to CASSIREFGGYTF.